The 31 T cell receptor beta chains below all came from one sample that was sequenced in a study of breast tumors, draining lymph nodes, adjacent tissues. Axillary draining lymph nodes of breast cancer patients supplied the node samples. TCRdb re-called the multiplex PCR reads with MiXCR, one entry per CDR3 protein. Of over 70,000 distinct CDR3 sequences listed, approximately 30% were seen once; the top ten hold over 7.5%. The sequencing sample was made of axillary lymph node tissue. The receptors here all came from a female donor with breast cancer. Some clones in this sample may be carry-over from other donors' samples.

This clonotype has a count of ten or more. This CDR3 is CASSLIGGSLGNEQFF. The CDR3 DNA reads as TGTGCCAGCAGCTTAATTGGCGGGAGTTTGGGAAATGAGCAGTTCTTC. The chain links TRBV7-3 to TRBJ2-1; 7 bases fit TRBD2. Germline assignment: CDR1 SGHTA and CDR2 FQGTGA. The CDR3 runs to 16 residues. Trimming took 1 base from V and 7 from J; bases not matched to a gene: 10.

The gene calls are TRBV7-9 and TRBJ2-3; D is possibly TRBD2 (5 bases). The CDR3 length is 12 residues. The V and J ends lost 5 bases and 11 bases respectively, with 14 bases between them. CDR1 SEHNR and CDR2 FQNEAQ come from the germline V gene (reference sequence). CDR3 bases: TGTGCCAGCAGCCCTACGGGGTCTGGGCAGTATTTT. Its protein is CASSPTGSGQYF.

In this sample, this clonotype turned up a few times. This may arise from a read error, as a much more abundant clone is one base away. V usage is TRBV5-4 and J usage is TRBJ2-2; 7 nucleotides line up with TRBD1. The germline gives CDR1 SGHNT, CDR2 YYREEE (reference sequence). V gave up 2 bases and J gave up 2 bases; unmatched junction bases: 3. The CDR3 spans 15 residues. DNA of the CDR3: TGTGCCAGCAGCTTAGGGACAGCCAACACCGGGGAGCTGTTTTTT. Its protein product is CASSLGTANTGELFF. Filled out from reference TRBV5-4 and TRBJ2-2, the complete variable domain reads ETGVTQSPTHLIKTRGQQVTLRCSSQSGHNTVSWYQQALGQGPQFIFQYYREEENGRGNFPPRFSGLQFPNYSSELNVNALELDDSALYLCASSLGTANTGELFFGEGSRLTVL.

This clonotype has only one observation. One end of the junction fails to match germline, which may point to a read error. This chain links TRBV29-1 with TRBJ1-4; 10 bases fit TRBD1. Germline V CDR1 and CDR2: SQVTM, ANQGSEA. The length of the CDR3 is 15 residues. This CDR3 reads CSAVPRQGANEKLFF. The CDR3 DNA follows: TGCAGCGCAGTACCGAGACAGGGGGCTAATGAAAAACTGTTCTTT. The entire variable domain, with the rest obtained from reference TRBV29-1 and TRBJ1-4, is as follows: SAVISQKPSRDICQRGTSLTIQCQVDSQVTMMFWYRQQPGQSLTLIATANQGSEATYESGFVIDKFPISRPNLTFSTLTVSNMSPEDSSIYLCSAVPRQGANEKLFFGSGTQLSVL.

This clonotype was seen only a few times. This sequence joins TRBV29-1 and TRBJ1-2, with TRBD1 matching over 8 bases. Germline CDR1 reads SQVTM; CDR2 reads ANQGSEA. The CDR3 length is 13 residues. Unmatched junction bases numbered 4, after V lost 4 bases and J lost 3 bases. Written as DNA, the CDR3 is TGCAGCGTTGGAACAGGGGGAGACTATGGCTACACCTTC. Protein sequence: CSVGTGGDYGYTF.

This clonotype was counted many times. CDR3 sequence: CSARDGLAGVVETQYF. The CDR3 DNA reads TGCAGTGCTAGAGACGGACTAGCGGGAGTCGTAGAGACCCAGTACTTC. The V and J genes are TRBV20-1 and TRBJ2-5; 13 bases map to TRBD2. Germline assignment: CDR1 DFQATT and CDR2 SNEGSKA (reference sequence). The V segment lost 0 bases and the J segment 4 bases; nucleotides outside the gene matches: 5. This CDR3 has 16 residues.

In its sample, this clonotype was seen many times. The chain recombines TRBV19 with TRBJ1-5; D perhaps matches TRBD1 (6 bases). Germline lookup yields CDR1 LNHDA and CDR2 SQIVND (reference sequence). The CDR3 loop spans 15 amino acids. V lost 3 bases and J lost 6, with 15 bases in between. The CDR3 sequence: CASSIARGASQPQHF. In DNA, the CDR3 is TGTGCCAGTAGTATCGCCAGGGGCGCAAGTCAGCCCCAGCATTTT.

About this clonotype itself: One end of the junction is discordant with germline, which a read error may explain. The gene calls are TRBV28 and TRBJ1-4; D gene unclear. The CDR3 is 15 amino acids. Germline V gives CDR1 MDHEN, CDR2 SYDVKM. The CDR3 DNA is TGTGCCAGCAGTGTCACAAGTCTGTCAGCGGAAAAACTGCTTTTT. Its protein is CASSVTSLSAEKLLF. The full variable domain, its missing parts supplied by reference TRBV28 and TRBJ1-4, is DVKVTQSSRYLVKRTGEKVFLECVQDMDHENMFWYRQDPGLGLRLIYFSYDVKMKEKGDIPEGYSVSREKKERFSLILESASTNQTSMYLCASSVTSLSAEKLLFGSGTQLSVL.

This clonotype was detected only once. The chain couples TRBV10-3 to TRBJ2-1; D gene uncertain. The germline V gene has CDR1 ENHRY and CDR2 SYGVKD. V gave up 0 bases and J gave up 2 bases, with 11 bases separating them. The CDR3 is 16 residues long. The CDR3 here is CAISESGPETYNEQFF. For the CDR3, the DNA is TGTGCCATCAGTGAGTCAGGACCGGAGACCTACAATGAGCAGTTCTTC.

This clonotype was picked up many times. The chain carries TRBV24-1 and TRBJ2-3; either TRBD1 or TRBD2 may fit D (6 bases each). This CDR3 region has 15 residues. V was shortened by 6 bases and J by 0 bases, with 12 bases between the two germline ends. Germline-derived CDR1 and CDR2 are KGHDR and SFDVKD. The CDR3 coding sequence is TGTGCCACCAGTCGTAAAGGGGGGAGCACAGATACGCAGTATTTT. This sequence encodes CATSRKGGSTDTQYF.

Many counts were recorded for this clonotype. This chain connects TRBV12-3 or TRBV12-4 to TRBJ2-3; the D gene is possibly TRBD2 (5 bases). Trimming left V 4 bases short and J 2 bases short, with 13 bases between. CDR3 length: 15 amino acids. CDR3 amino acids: CASSSRVGLTDTQYF. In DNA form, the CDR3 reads TGTGCCAGCAGTTCGAGGGTGGGTCTCACAGATACGCAGTATTTT.

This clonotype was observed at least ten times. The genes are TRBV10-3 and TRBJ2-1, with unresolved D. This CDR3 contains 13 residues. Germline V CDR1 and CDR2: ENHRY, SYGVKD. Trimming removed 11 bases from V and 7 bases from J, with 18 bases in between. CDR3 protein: CASEAETRNEQFF. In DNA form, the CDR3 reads TGTGCCTCCGAGGCCGAGACACGTAATGAGCAGTTCTTC.

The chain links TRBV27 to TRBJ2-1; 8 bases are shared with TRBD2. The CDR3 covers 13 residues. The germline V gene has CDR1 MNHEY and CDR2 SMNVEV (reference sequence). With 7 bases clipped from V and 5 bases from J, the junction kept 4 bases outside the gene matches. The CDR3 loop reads CASTGGIHNEQFF. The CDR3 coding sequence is TGTGCCAGCACGGGGGGGATCCACAATGAGCAGTTCTTC.

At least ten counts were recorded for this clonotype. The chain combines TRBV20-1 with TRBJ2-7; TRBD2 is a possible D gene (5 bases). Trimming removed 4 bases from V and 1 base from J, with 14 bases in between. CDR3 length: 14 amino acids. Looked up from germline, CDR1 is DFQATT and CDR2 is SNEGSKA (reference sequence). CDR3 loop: CSATHVANSYEQYF. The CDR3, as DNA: TGCAGTGCTACTCACGTAGCGAATTCCTACGAGCAGTACTTC.

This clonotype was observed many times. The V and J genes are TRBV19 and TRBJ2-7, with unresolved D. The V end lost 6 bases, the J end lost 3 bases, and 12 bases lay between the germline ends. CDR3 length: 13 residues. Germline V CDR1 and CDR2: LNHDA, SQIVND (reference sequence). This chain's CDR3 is CASSRRLNYEQYF. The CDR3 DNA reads TGTGCCAGTAGCCGGCGTCTAAACTACGAGCAGTACTTC.

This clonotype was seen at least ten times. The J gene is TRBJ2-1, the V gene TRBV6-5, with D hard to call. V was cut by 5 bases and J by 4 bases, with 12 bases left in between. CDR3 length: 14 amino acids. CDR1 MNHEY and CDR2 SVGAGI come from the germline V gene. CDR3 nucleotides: TGTGCCAGCAGTCCTCTTCGCGGATACAATGAGCAGTTCTTC. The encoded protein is CASSPLRGYNEQFF.

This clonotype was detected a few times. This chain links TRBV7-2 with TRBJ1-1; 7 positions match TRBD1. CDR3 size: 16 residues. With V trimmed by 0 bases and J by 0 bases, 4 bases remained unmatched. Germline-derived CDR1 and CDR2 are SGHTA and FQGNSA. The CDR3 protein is CASSLASTGLNTEAFF. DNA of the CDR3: TGTGCCAGCAGCTTAGCCTCGACAGGGTTGAACACTGAAGCTTTCTTT.

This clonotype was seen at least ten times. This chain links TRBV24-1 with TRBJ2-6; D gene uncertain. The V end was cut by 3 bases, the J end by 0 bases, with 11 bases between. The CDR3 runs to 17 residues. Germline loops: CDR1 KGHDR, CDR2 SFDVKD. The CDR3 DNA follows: TGTGCCACCAGTGATGGGGTTACCTCCTCTGGGGCCAACGTCCTGACTTTC. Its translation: CATSDGVTSSGANVLTF.

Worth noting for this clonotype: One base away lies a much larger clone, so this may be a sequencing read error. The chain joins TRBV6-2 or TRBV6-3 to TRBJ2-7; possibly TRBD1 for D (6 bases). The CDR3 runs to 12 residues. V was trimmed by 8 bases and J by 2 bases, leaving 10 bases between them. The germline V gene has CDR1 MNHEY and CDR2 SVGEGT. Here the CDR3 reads CASGTGPYEQYF. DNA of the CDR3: TGTGCCAGCGGTACAGGGCCCTACGAGCAGTACTTC.

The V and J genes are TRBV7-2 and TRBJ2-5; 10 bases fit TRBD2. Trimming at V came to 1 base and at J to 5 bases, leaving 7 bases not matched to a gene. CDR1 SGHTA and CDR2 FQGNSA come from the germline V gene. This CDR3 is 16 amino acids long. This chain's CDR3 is CASSLVLPAGGETQYF. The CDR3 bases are TGTGCCAGCAGCTTAGTCCTTCCAGCGGGAGGGGAGACCCAGTACTTC.

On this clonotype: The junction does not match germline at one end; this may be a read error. CDR3 region: CASGPSFDEHFF. The DNA of the CDR3 is TGCGCCAGCGGCCCTAGCTTCGATGAGCACTTCTTC. V is TRBV5-1 and J is TRBJ2-1; the D gene is possibly TRBD2 (5 bases). The CDR3 is 12 amino acids. CDR1 is SGHRS, CDR2 YFSETQ, per germline.

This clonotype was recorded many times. The CDR3: CASSLDGGGGYEQYF. In DNA, the CDR3 is TGTGCCAGCAGCTTAGACGGCGGGGGTGGGTACGAGCAGTACTTC. This chain uses TRBV11-3 with TRBJ2-7; 7 nucleotides match TRBD2. CDR1 SGHNT and CDR2 YENEEA come from the germline V gene. V gave up 0 bases and J gave up 4 bases; unmatched junction bases: 6. The CDR3 loop spans 15 amino acids.

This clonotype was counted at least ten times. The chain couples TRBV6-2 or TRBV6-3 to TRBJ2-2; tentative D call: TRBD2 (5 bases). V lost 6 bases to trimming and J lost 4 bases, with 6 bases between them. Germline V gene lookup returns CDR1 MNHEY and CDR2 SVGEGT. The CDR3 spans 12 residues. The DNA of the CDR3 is TGTGCCAGCAGGGCGGGCACCGGGGAGCTGTTTTTT. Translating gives CASRAGTGELFF.

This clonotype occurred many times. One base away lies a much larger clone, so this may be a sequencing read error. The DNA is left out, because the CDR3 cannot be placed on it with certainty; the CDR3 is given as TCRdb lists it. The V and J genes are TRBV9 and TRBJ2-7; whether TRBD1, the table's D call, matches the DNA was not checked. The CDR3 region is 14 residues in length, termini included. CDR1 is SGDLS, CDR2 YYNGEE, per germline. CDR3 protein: CASSVGQGIGEQSF.

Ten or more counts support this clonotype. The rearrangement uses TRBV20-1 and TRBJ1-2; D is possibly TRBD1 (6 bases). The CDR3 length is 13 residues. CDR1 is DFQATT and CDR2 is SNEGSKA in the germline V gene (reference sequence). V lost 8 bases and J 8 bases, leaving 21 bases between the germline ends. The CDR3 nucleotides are TGCAGTCCCAAGGTGCAGGGGTTCGGCGGCTACACCTTC. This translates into CSPKVQGFGGYTF.

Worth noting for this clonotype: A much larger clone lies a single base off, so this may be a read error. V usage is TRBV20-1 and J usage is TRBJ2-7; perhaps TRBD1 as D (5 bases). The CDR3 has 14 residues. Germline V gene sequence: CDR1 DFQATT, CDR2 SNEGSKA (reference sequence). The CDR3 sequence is CSARDRRGSSEPYF. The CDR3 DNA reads TGCAGTGCTAGAGATCGTAGGGGCTCCTCCGAGCCGTACTTC.

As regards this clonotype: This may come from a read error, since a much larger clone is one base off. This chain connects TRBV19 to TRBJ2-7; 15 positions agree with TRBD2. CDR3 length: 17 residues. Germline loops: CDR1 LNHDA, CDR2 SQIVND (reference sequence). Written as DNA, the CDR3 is TGTGCCAGTAGTTCAGGGACTAGCGGGAGGCTCCGCCCCGAGCAGTCCTTC. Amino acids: CASSSGTSGRLRPEQSF. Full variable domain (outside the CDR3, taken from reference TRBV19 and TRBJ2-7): DGGITQSPKYLFRKEGQNVTLSCEQNLNHDAMYWYRQDPGQGLRLIYYSQIVNDFQKGDIAEGYSVSREKKESFPLTVTSAQKNPTAFYLCASSSGTSGRLRPEQSFGPGTRLTVT.

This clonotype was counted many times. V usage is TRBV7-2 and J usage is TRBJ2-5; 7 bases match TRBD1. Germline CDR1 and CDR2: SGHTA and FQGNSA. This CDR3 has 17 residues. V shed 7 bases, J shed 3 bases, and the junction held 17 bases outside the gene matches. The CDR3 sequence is CASIRGRGGQEEETQYF. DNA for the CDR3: TGTGCCAGCATTAGGGGGCGAGGGGGCCAAGAGGAAGAGACCCAGTACTTC.

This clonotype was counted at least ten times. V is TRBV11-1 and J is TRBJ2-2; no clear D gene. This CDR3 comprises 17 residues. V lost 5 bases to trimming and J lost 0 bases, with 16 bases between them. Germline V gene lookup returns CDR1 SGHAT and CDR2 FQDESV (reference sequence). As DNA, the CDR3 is TGTGCCAGCAGCCTCGATTCGGCGTTCGCGAACACCGGGGAGCTGTTTTTT. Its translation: CASSLDSAFANTGELFF.

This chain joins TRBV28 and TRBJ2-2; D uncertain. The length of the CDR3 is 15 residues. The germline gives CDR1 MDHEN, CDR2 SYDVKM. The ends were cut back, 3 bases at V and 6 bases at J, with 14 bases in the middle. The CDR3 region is CASSFKSLHAGELFF. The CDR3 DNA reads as TGTGCCAGCAGTTTTAAGTCGCTACATGCCGGGGAGCTGTTTTTT.

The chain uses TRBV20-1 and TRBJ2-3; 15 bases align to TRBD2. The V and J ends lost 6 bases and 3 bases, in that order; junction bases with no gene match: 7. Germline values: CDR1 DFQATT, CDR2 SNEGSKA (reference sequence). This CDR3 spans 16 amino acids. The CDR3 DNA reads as TGCAGTGCCCTTCCAGGACTAGCGGGAGGGACAGATACGCAGTATTTT. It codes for CSALPGLAGGTDTQYF.